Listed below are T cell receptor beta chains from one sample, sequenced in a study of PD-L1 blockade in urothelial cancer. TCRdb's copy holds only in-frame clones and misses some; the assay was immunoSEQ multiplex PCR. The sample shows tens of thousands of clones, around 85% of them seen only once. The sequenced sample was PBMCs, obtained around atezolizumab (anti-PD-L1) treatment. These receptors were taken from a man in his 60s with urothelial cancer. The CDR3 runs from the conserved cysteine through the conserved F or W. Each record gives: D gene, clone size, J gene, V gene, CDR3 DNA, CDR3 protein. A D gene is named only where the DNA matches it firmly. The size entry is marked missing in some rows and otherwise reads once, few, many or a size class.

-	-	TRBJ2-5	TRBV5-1	TGCGCCAGCAGCTTGGTAGCCCCAGGGTTAGAGACCCAGTACTTC	CASSLVAPGLETQYF
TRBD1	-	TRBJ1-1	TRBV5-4	TGTGCCAGCAGCTTGTCAGGGGGCACTGAAGCTTTCTTT	CASSLSGGTEAFF
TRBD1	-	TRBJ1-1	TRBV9	TGTGCCAGCAGCGTAGCCGGGACAGGGGAGAACACTGAAGCTTTCTTT	CASSVAGTGENTEAFF
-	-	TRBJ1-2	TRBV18	TGTGCCAGCTCACCGCAGGGTGAAAAGGAAGGCTACACCTTC	CASSPQGEKEGYTF
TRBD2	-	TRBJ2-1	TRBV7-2	TGTGCCAGCAGCCGTGCGGGGGGGTTCGATGAGCAGTTCTTC	CASSRAGGFDEQFF
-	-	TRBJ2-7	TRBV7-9	TGTGCCAGCAGCTTAGGACAGTCCTCGGACGAGCAGTACTTC	CASSLGQSSDEQYF
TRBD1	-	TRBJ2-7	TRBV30	TGTGCCTGGAAAGGGACAGTGCACCAAAGTTCCCACTTC	CAWKGTVHQSSHF
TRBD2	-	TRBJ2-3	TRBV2	TGTGCCAGGGGACGGGGGGGACGAGATACGCAGTATTTT	CARGRGGRDTQYF
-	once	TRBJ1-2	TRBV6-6	TGTGCCAGCAGCCCAGGACAGAACTATGGCTACACCTTC	CASSPGQNYGYTF
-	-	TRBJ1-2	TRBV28	TGTGCCAGCACCCCGAGGGTTAGAAGTGGCTACACCTTC	CASTPRVRSGYTF
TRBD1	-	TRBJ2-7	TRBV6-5	TGTGCCAGCAGTAACCCGGGACAGAGCTCCTACGAGCAGTACTTC	CASSNPGQSSYEQYF
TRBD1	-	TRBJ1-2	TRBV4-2	TGTGCCAGCAGCCAGGGGACAGGGCCTGACCTATATGGCTACACCTTC	CASSQGTGPDLYGYTF
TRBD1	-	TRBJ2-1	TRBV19	TGTGCCAGTACCCCCAGGACAGGGTACAATGAGCAGTTCTTC	CASTPRTGYNEQFF
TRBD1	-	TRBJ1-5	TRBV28	TGTGCCAGCAGTTTCAGGGGGACAGGGGTCAACAATCAGCCCCAGCATTTT	CASSFRGTGVNNQPQHF
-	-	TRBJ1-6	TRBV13	TGTGCCAGCAGCTTGGTGGCTTCAAATTCACCCCTCCACTTT	CASSLVASNSPLHF
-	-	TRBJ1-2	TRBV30	TGTGCCTGGAGTGTAATGTGGGCAGACTATGGCTACACCTTC	CAWSVMWADYGYTF
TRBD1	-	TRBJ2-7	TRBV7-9	TGTGCCAGCAGCCAAGTCCCGACAGGGAGCTCCTACGAGCAGTACTTC	CASSQVPTGSSYEQYF
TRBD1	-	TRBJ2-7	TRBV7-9	TGTGCCAGCAGCACAGGAAGGACAGGTCTATCCTACGAGCAGTACTTC	CASSTGRTGLSYEQYF
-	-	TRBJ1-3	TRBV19	TGTGCCAGTAGGGACACAGGGCGGAACACCATATATTTT	CASRDTGRNTIYF
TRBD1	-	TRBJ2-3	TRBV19	TGTGCCTCCTCCGGACAGGGAGGCCCAGATACGCAGTATTTT	CASSGQGGPDTQYF
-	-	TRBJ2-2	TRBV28	TGTGCCAGCAGGGCCCAGGCGAACACCGGGGAGCTGTTTTTT	CASRAQANTGELFF
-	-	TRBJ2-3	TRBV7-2	TGTGCCAGCAGCTTACTTCCAGGGCAAGATACGCAGTATTTT	CASSLLPGQDTQYF
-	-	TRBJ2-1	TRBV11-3	TGTGCCAGCAGCGCGGACTTGCACAATGAGCAGTTCTTC	CASSADLHNEQFF
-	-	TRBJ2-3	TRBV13	TGTGCCAGCCGTCCAGGGGGCACAGATACGCAGTATTTT	CASRPGGTDTQYF
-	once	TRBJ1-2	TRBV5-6	TGTGCCAGCAGCTTGGCCTTCAGATCCTATGGCTACACCTTC	CASSLAFRSYGYTF
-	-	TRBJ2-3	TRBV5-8	TGTGCCAGCAGCTTCCAGGGGAGCACAGATACGCAGTATTTT	CASSFQGSTDTQYF
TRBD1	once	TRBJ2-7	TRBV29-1	TGCAGCGTCCTGACAGGGTCCTACGAGCAGTACTTC	CSVLTGSYEQYF
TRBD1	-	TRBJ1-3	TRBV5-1	TGCGCCAGCAGCCAAGGGGGCTTTGGAAACACCATATATTTT	CASSQGGFGNTIYF
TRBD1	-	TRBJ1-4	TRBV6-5	TGTGCCAGCAGTTCTGACAGGGGTGAAAAACTGTTTTTT	CASSSDRGEKLFF
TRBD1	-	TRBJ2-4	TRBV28	TGTGCCAGCAGCTCGACAGGGGGGCTGACCAAAAACATTCAGTACTTC	CASSSTGGLTKNIQYF
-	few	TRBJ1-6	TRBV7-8	TGTGCCAGCAGCTCCACATCACCCCTCCACTTT	CASSSTSPLHF
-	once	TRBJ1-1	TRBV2	TGTGCCAGTGAGGCGGCGGCGGTGAACACTGAAGCTTTCTTT	CASEAAAVNTEAFF
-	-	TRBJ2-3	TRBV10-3	TGTGCCATCAGTGCCTTACAGGGACAAGGAGATACGCAGTATTTT	CAISALQGQGDTQYF
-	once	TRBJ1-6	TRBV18	TGTGCCAGCTCACCCTCAGGGGCTTCGAATTCACCCCTCCACTTT	CASSPSGASNSPLHF
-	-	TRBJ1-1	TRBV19	TGTGCCAGTAGTATGGGGCAGGGCGGCACTGAAGCTTTCTTT	CASSMGQGGTEAFF
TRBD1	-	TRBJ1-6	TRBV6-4	TGTGCCAGCAGTGACGGGGACAGGGCTTCACCCCTCCACTTT	CASSDGDRASPLHF
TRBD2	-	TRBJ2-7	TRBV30	TGTGCCTGGGGCGGGGGGGCAGTCTACGAGCAGTACTTC	CAWGGGAVYEQYF
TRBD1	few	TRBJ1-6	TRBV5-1	TGCGCCAGCAAACTGGACAGGGGCAATTCACCCCTCCACTTT	CASKLDRGNSPLHF
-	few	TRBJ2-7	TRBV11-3	TGTGCCAGCAGCTTAGTTTTAACTGGGAGCTCCTACGAGCAGTACTTC	CASSLVLTGSSYEQYF
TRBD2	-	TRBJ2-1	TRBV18	TGTGCCAGCTCACCTCCGGGACTACTCTCCAATGAGCAGTTCTTC	CASSPPGLLSNEQFF
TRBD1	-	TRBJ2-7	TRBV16	TGTGCCAGCGGACAGGGGGGAAGCGAGCAGTACTTC	CASGQGGSEQYF
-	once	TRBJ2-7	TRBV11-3	TGTGCCAGCAGCCTCAGTACCTACGAGCAGTACTTC	CASSLSTYEQYF
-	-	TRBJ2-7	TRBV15	TGTGCCACCAGCAGAGACAACAGGGAAGCGACCTACGAGCAGTACTTC	CATSRDNREATYEQYF
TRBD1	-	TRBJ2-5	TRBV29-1	TGCAGCGTCCGCCCGGGACAGCAAGAGACCCAGTACTTC	CSVRPGQQETQYF
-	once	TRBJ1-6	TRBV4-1	TGCGCCAGCAGCCAAGCCCAACAGAATTCACCCCTCCACTTT	CASSQAQQNSPLHF
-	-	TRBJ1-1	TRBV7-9	TGTGCCAGCAGCCCCCCCTCGGGGACTGAAGCTTTCTTT	CASSPPSGTEAFF
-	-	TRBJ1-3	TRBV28	TGTGCCAGCAGTAGGAGCTCTGGAAACACCATATATTTT	CASSRSSGNTIYF
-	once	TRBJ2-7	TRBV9	TGTGCCAGCAGCGTAGAAGGGTCAGGGTTCGTGTACGAGCAGTACTTC	CASSVEGSGFVYEQYF
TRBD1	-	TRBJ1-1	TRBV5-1	TGCGCCAGCAGCTTCACAGGGGGCGCGACTGAAGCTTTCTTT	CASSFTGGATEAFF
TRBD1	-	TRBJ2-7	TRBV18	TGTGCCAGCTCACCAGCGGGACAGGGCTACGAGCAGTACTTC	CASSPAGQGYEQYF
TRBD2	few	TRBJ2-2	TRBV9	TGTGCCAGCAGCGTAGATCCCCGAGAGCGGGGGGGTACAGGGGAGCTGTTTTTT	CASSVDPRERGGTGELFF
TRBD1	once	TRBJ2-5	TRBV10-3	TGTGCCATCAGTGACTCCAACAGGGGGAGGGAGACCCAGTACTTC	CAISDSNRGRETQYF